The rows below give T cell receptor beta chains drawn from one sample of a study of T-cell reconstitution after alpha-beta-depleted transplantation in children. TCRdb itself ran the PCR reads through MiXCR, one entry per CDR3 protein. There are about 610,000 distinct CDR3 sequences in the sample; under 12% occur only once, and less than 5% lies in the top ten. The source material was PBMCs from the stem cell graft donor, sampled from the stem cell graft. These receptors were collected from a human donor who donated a stem cell graft to a child with acute myeloid leukemia. Each CDR3 is given with its conserved first and last residue. A D gene is named only where the DNA matches it firmly. Only part of the rows carry a size: once, few, many, or a class if the clone is expanded.

j_call clone_size v_call d_call cdr3_nt cdr3_aa
TRBJ2-3 many TRBV28 TRBD2 TGTGCCAGCAGTTCCCCAGCGGGATCGACCTATAGCACAGATACGCAGTATTTT CASSSPAGSTYSTDTQYF
TRBJ2-7 many TRBV29-1 NA TGCAGCGCCCAGGGGTCCTACGAGCAGTACTTC CSAQGSYEQYF
TRBJ1-4 few TRBV27 TRBD1 TGTGCCAGCAGCTTCGGACAGGGGGCGGGAGAAAAACTGTTTTTT CASSFGQGAGEKLFF
TRBJ2-1 many TRBV20-1 NA TGCAGTGCTAGAGATCGGGCTAGTTTCCTCAATGAGCAGTTCTTC CSARDRASFLNEQFF
TRBJ2-3 few TRBV5-1 TRBD1 TGCGCCAGCAGCTTGGAGACAGGGGTATCGGATACGCAGTATTTT CASSLETGVSDTQYF
TRBJ1-2 NA TRBV15 NA TGTGCCACCAGCAGAGACGGATTCTCCGGTGCGGGCTACACCTTC CATSRDGFSGAGYTF
TRBJ2-4 many TRBV25-1 NA TGTGCCAGCAGCCGCCTAGGGGGCATTCAGTACTTC CASSRLGGIQYF
TRBJ2-5 few TRBV7-2 TRBD2 TGTGCCAGCAGCTTACTAGCGGGAGAGGCGTCTAAGACCCAGTACTTC CASSLLAGEASKTQYF
TRBJ2-1 few TRBV7-8 NA TGTGCCAGCAGCTTAGATCTGGGCCTGAGGAATGAGCAGTTCTTC CASSLDLGLRNEQFF
TRBJ2-7 many TRBV28 NA TGTGCCAGCAGTGCCACAGTCTACGAGCAGTACTTC CASSATVYEQYF
TRBJ1-2 NA TRBV4-2 NA TGTGCCAGCCAGGGAGAGGAGGGCTACACCTTC CASQGEEGYTF
TRBJ2-7 few TRBV20-1 TRBD1 TGCAGTGCCCTAGGACAGGGGGGCACCTACGAGCAGTACTTC CSALGQGGTYEQYF
TRBJ1-1 NA TRBV5-8 TRBD1 TGTGCCAGCAGCTTGGCCGCAGGGGGAGGCGAAGTTTTCTTT CASSLAAGGGEVFF
TRBJ2-7 few TRBV4-2 NA TGTGCCATTTCCCTAGGAGGAGGGGACGAGCAGTACTTC CAISLGGGDEQYF
TRBJ1-5 few TRBV5-1 NA TGCGCCAGCAGCCCAGAGTCGACAGACAGAGCGAATCAGCCCCAGCATTTT CASSPESTDRANQPQHF
TRBJ2-7 many TRBV12-3/TRBV12-4 NA TGTGCCAGCAGTCCCCAATGGGGCTCCTACGAGCAGTACTTC CASSPQWGSYEQYF
TRBJ1-5 NA TRBV20-1 NA TGCAGTGCTAGACGGACCAGCAATCAGCCCCAGCATTTT CSARRTSNQPQHF
TRBJ2-1 few TRBV24-1 TRBD2 TGTGCCACCAGTGACAGACTAGCGGTGAACTCCTACAATGAGCAGTTCTTC CATSDRLAVNSYNEQFF
TRBJ2-7 few TRBV28 NA TGTGCCAGCAGTCCGCCGGGACCGGTCTACGAGCAGTACTTC CASSPPGPVYEQYF
TRBJ2-3 NA TRBV7-3 NA TGTGCCAGCAGCTTAACGGCAGGAAGGGAAGATACGCAGTATTTT CASSLTAGREDTQYF
TRBJ2-1 few TRBV5-6 TRBD2 TGTGCCAGCAGCTCCTCGCTAGCGGGAGATAATGAGCAGTTCTTC CASSSSLAGDNEQFF
TRBJ2-5 many TRBV7-9 TRBD2 TGTGCCAGCAGCTTACTTCCAGGGAGGGGAGAATTC CASSLLPGRGEF
TRBJ1-2 NA TRBV29-1 TRBD1 TGCAGCGCTACGGGGGGAGGGGGCGATGGCTATGGCTACACCTTC CSATGGGGDGYGYTF
TRBJ1-3 NA TRBV10-3 NA TGTGCCATCAGTGATTGGGACGGCCTCTCTGGAAACACCATATATTTT CAISDWDGLSGNTIYF
TRBJ2-7 NA TRBV15 NA TGTGCCACCAGCAGAGACATGGCACTAGAGCAGTACTTC CATSRDMALEQYF
TRBJ2-2 many TRBV6-1 TRBD2 TGTGCCAGCAGACGACTAGCGGGCCACACCGGGGAGCTGTTTTTT CASRRLAGHTGELFF
TRBJ2-7 NA TRBV18 NA TGTGCCAGCTCACCAGCAGGAACAGTCACCTACGAGCAGTACTTC CASSPAGTVTYEQYF
TRBJ2-2 NA TRBV12-3/TRBV12-4 TRBD2 TGTGCCAGCAGCCTGGGACTAGCTAAGAACACCGGGGAGCTGTTTTTT CASSLGLAKNTGELFF
TRBJ1-3 NA TRBV24-1 NA TGTGCCGTACTCCGGGGGGATGACACCATATATTTT CAVLRGDDTIYF
TRBJ1-1 NA TRBV20-1 NA TGCAGTGCCTTCCGGGGTTTGAACACTGAAGCTTTCTTT CSAFRGLNTEAFF
TRBJ1-4 few TRBV9 NA TGTGCCAGCAGCGGTGGGCAGTCCGGTAACTATGAAAAACTGTTTTTT CASSGGQSGNYEKLFF
TRBJ2-5 few TRBV18 TRBD2 TGTGCCAGCTCAAGACTAGCGGGGCCGTCATCTTCCCAAGAGACCCAGTACTTC CASSRLAGPSSSQETQYF
TRBJ2-7 many TRBV12-3/TRBV12-4 TRBD1 TGTGCCAGCAGTAAGGACAGGGGATCCTACGAGCAGTACTTC CASSKDRGSYEQYF
TRBJ1-2 NA TRBV20-1 TRBD1 TGCAGTGCAACGACAGGGGGTGGCTACACCTTC CSATTGGGYTF
TRBJ1-6 NA TRBV5-1 NA TGCGCCAGCAGCTTGCAATTACGGACTAGCTCCTATAATTCACCCCTCCACTTT CASSLQLRTSSYNSPLHF
TRBJ1-5 NA TRBV28 NA TGTGCCAGCAGTTACAACAGACATTTGGGCAATCAGCCCCAGCATTTT CASSYNRHLGNQPQHF
TRBJ2-7 NA TRBV6-5 NA TGTGCCAGCAGTTACACGGGACAATCCTACGAGCAGTACTTC CASSYTGQSYEQYF
TRBJ1-3 many TRBV9 NA TGTGCCAGCAGCGCGGTGCGGGGGGCACCTGGAAACACCATATATTTT CASSAVRGAPGNTIYF
TRBJ2-7 few TRBV29-1 NA TGCAGCGTTGAAGTGTACGGGGGCACGGGCCAGAACGAGCAGTACTTC CSVEVYGGTGQNEQYF
TRBJ1-6 few TRBV7-8 NA TGTGCCAGCAGCCTCCTCCTACAGGATTCACCCCTCCACTTT CASSLLLQDSPLHF
TRBJ2-1 NA TRBV18 NA TGTGCCAGCTCACTAGCCCAACTCTCCTACAATGAGCAGTTCTTC CASSLAQLSYNEQFF
TRBJ1-5 NA TRBV12-3/TRBV12-4 NA TGTGCCAGCAGCAAAGCGCGGGGGGCGGGGGGTAGTCAGCCCCAGCATTTT CASSKARGAGGSQPQHF
TRBJ2-1 NA TRBV11-2 NA TGTGCCAGCAGCTACGGACAGAACTACAATGAGCATTTCTTC CASSYGQNYNEHFF
TRBJ2-7 NA TRBV12-3/TRBV12-4 NA TGTGCCAGCAGTTTTCCCGGGAGCCCTGCGGGCTACGAGCAGTACTTC CASSFPGSPAGYEQYF
TRBJ2-3 few TRBV14 TRBD1 TGTGCCAGCAGCCGACCCGGGACAGGGCACACAGATACGCAGTATTTT CASSRPGTGHTDTQYF
TRBJ2-3 many TRBV20-1 TRBD2 TGCAGTGCTAGGGACGGCGGGAGATTGGCAGATACGCAGTATTTT CSARDGGRLADTQYF
TRBJ2-5 many TRBV6-1 TRBD1 TGTGCCAGCCTAAACCCAGGGGGCGAGACCCAGTACTTC CASLNPGGETQYF
TRBJ2-1 many TRBV7-2 NA TGTGCCAGCAGCCTTAGCGGAAACAATGAGCAGTTCTTC CASSLSGNNEQFF
TRBJ2-1 few TRBV3-1 NA TGTGCCAGCAGTTTAACAAGAGGGAATGAGCAGTTCTTC CASSLTRGNEQFF
TRBJ2-3 many TRBV10-3 NA TGTGCCATCAGTGAGGCTGAGGACCGCACAGATACGCAGTATTTT CAISEAEDRTDTQYF
TRBJ1-3 many TRBV29-1 NA TGCAGCGTTGGGAACGACCCCTCTGGAAACACCATATATTTT CSVGNDPSGNTIYF
TRBJ1-5 NA TRBV12-3/TRBV12-4 NA TGTGCCAGCAGTCCGAGGGTGGAGAGCAATCAGCCCCAGCATTTT CASSPRVESNQPQHF
TRBJ2-7 few TRBV21-1 NA TGTGCCAGCAGCAACCGGGACAGGGTCACCTCCTACGAGCAGTACTTC CASSNRDRVTSYEQYF
TRBJ1-3 many TRBV11-1 NA TGTGCCAGCAGCCCCCGCGACAGGACAACGTCCTCTGGAAACACCATATATTTT CASSPRDRTTSSGNTIYF